Listed below are T cell receptor beta chains from one sample, sequenced in a study of cytomegalovirus exposure and HLA in healthy donors. The method was immunoSEQ multiplex PCR; TCRdb's version includes in-frame clones alone and lacks a portion of them. The repertoire includes some 84,000 clones, more than 75% of them detected once, and less than 2.5% sits in the top ten. Material: PBMCs. The receptor set was obtained from a man aged 25-45 years in good health and CMV-seronegative. CDR3s include the opening cysteine and the closing phenylalanine or tryptophan. A D gene is named only where the DNA matches it firmly. Clone sizes are given selectively: once, few, many, or a class where the clone is expanded.

.	21	TRBJ1-1	TRBD1	TRBV14	TGTGCCAGCAGCCAAGGGCCTAGTAGGGGGCGTACCCCGATTTGGGGGACTGAAGCTTTCTTT	CASSQGPSRGRTPIWGTEAFF
.	16	TRBJ2-3	TRBD2	TRBV7-9	TGTGCCAGCAGCCCCCAGAGCGGGAGGGCCACAGATACGCAGTATTTT	CASSPQSGRATDTQYF
.	16	TRBJ2-7	TRBD2	TRBV11-3	TGTGCCAGCAGCTCGGGGGGAGCGGGAGTAACGGGTGAGCAGTACTTC	CASSSGGAGVTGEQYF
.	14	TRBJ1-2	TRBD1	TRBV6-6	TGTGCCAGCACCATGGCGGACAGGGCCTATGGCTACACCTTC	CASTMADRAYGYTF
once	14	TRBJ2-7	TRBD2	TRBV27	TGTGCCAGCAGTTTGCGGGGGGTCGTTTACGAGCAGTACTTC	CASSLRGVVYEQYF
.	14	TRBJ1-4	.	TRBV6-5	TGTGCCAGCAGTTCCACTTCAACTAATGAAAAACTGTTTTTT	CASSSTSTNEKLFF
.	15	TRBJ1-5	.	TRBV11-2	TGTGCCAGCAGCTTAGATCTAGGTACCAGTCAGCCCCAGCATTTT	CASSLDLGTSQPQHF
.	14	TRBJ2-5	TRBD1	TRBV5-4	TGTGCCAGCAGAATCACAGGGGGAAGAGAGACCCAGTACTTC	CASRITGGRETQYF
.	18	TRBJ2-2	.	TRBV27	TGTGCCAGCAGTTTGCTAGTCCAACGTGTAGCGAACACCGGGGAGCTGTTTTTT	CASSLLVQRVANTGELFF
.	13	TRBJ2-5	.	TRBV5-4	TGTGCCAGCAGCTTGGAGGGGCCAGAGACCCAGTACTTC	CASSLEGPETQYF
.	14	TRBJ2-3	.	TRBV27	TGTGCCATTCGGGGGTTGAGTGAGGCAGATACGCAGTATTTT	CAIRGLSEADTQYF
.	15	TRBJ2-5	TRBD2	TRBV7-7	TGTGCTAGCAGCTTAGGGGAGACTAGCTTGGAGACCCAGTACTTC	CASSLGETSLETQYF
once	13	TRBJ2-7	.	TRBV11-1	TGTGCCAGCAGCTTTGAGGGCCAGGTCGAGCAGTACTTC	CASSFEGQVEQYF
.	13	TRBJ2-1	TRBD1	TRBV6-6	TGTGCCAGCAGTTACGGGACAGGGGATGAGCAGTTCTTC	CASSYGTGDEQFF
.	13	TRBJ1-3	TRBD1	TRBV6-1	TGTGCCAGCAGTCGACAGGGACGAAACACCATATATTTT	CASSRQGRNTIYF
.	15	TRBJ2-7	TRBD2	TRBV30	TGTGCCTGGAGAGAGGCGGGAGTCAGCTCCTACGAGCAGTACTTC	CAWREAGVSSYEQYF
.	15	TRBJ2-5	TRBD2	TRBV11-3	TGTGCCAGCAGCGGGACTAGCGGGGGCCAAGAGACCCAGTACTTC	CASSGTSGGQETQYF
.	15	TRBJ1-2	TRBD1	TRBV6-1	TGTGCCAGCAGTGGGGTAGGGGGCAGGAACTATGGCTACACCTTC	CASSGVGGRNYGYTF
.	13	TRBJ2-7	.	TRBV19	TGTGCCAGTAGTCTGGGCTTGGCCTACGAGCAGTACTTC	CASSLGLAYEQYF